The clone carrying this T cell receptor beta chain occurred many times. Its antigen is as yet unknown. Unique molecular identifiers were incorporated into the prepared TCRbeta library. Each CDR3 protein gets one entry after TCRdb re-called the PCR reads with MiXCR. The sample lists approximately 170,000 distinct CDR3 sequences; more than 9.5% were seen once. This specimen comes from a study of T-cell reconstitution after alpha-beta-depleted transplantation in children. Study-wide results and limits: Surviving thymic progenitors and recipient T cells were the source of high TCRbeta diversity at day 60 in some patients.

The TCR originated in a boy aged 2 to 10 with acute myeloid leukemia, due to receive a stem cell transplant. Specimen: PBMCs, collected before TCRalphabeta/CD19-depleted stem cell transplant.

This CDR3 is CASSASGGEDNEQFF. DNA of the CDR3: TGTGCCAGCAGCGCTAGCGGGGGGGAGGACAATGAGCAGTTCTTC. The gene calls are TRBV9 and TRBJ2-1; TRBD2 matches at 12 bases. In germline, CDR1 is SGDLS, CDR2 YYNGEE. With V trimmed by 3 bases and J by 5 bases, 3 bases remained unmatched. This CDR3 region has 15 residues.